Below, one T cell receptor (beta chain) is given with its context. Germline CDR1 SGHNT, CDR2 YENEEA. This CDR3 comprises 15 residues. The V end was cut by 2 bases, the J end by 3 bases, with 11 bases between. This sample was taken from a study of T cell changes during pregnancy in multiple sclerosis. TCRdb keeps only in-frame clones here, not all; method: immunoSEQ multiplex PCR. The repertoire holds roughly 60,000 clones, more than 80% seen once, with approximately 0.58% in the top ten. The chain is built from TRBV11-3 and TRBJ2-1; possible D gene TRBD2, 5 bases. The origin of this receptor is a female donor with multiple sclerosis, enrolled in a pregnancy study. Sequencing used CD4+ T cells from peripheral blood mononuclear cells, obtained in the first trimester of pregnancy. CDR3 DNA: TGTGCCAGCAGCTTACGAGGGAACTACTACAATGAGCAGTTCTTC. This gives the protein CASSLRGNYYNEQFF.